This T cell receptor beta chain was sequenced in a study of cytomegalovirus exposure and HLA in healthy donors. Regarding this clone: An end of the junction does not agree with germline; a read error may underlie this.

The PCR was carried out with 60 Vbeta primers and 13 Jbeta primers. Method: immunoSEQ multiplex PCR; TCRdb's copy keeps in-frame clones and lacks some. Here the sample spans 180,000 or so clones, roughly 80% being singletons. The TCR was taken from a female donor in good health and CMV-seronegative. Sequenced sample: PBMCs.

This chain's CDR3 is CSSTLSGGGYNKQFF. The CDR3 DNA sequence: TGTTCCAGCACCCTTTCTGGGGGGGGCTACAATAAGCAGTTCTTC. The chain has TRBV7-9 and TRBJ2-1; D is possibly TRBD2 (7 bases). CDR1 and CDR2 (germline): SEHNR, FQNEAQ (reference sequence). The CDR3 has 15 residues.